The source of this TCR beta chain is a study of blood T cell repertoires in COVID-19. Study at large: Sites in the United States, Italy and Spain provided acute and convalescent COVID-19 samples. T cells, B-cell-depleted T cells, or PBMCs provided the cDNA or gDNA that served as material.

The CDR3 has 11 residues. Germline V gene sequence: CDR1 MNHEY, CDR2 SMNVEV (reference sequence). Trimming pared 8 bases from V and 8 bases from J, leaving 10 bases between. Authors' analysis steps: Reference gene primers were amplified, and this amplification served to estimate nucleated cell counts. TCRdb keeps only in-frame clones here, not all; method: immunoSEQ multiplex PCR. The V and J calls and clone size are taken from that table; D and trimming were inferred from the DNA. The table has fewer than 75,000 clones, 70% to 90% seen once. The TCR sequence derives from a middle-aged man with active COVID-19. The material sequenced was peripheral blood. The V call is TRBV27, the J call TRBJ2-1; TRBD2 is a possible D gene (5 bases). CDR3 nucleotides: TGTGCCAGCCGAGTCGGGGATGAGCAGTTCTTC. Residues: CASRVGDEQFF.